These 2 T cell receptor beta chains originate from one sample sequenced in a study of control samples from healthy donors and cancer patients. TCRdb keeps only in-frame clones here, not all; method: immunoSEQ multiplex PCR. This sample yields about 150,000 clones, of which approximately 93% are seen a single time; around 2.4% belongs to the top ten. The sequenced material came from blood. Every receptor here comes from a man over 45 in good health.

The chain combines TRBV21-1 with TRBJ2-5; no DNA check was done on the table's D call, TRBD1. TRBV21-1 constitutes a pseudogene. The CDR3 has 15 amino acids. CDR3 region: CASSTWDRGTETQYF. CDR3 coding DNA: TGTGCCAGCAGCACTTGGGACAGGGGAACAGAGACCCAGTACTTC.

V usage is TRBV5-4 and J usage is TRBJ1-2, with 8 bases aligning to TRBD1. From germline, CDR1 is SGHNT and CDR2 YYREEE (reference sequence). The CDR3 is 17 residues long. Unmatched junction bases numbered 10, after V lost 1 base and J lost 2 bases. This CDR3 reads CASSLRSDRATNYGYTF. As DNA, the CDR3 is TGTGCCAGCAGCTTGAGGTCGGACAGGGCAACAAACTATGGCTACACCTTC. Together with reference TRBV5-4 and TRBJ1-2, the CDR3 gives the full variable domain: ETGVTQSPTHLIKTRGQQVTLRCSSQSGHNTVSWYQQALGQGPQFIFQYYREEENGRGNFPPRFSGLQFPNYSSELNVNALELDDSALYLCASSLRSDRATNYGYTFGSGTRLTVV.